This entry features one T cell receptor beta chain sequence. Germline V gives CDR1 SGHTA, CDR2 FQGNSA. This CDR3 comprises 15 residues. V dropped 5 bases and J dropped 1; count of bases not matched to a gene: 7. Unique molecular identifiers were incorporated into the prepared TCRbeta library. TCRdb re-analysed the PCR reads in MiXCR, keeping a single row per CDR3 protein. The sample includes approximately 400,000 distinct CDR3 sequences, about 11% of them seen just once. This entry comes from a study of T-cell reconstitution after alpha-beta-depleted transplantation in children. The rearrangement joins TRBV7-2 to TRBJ1-2; 7 bases line up with TRBD1. The TCR comes from a human donor who donated a stem cell graft to a child with acute myeloid leukemia. The sample here was PBMCs from the stem cell graft donor, taken from the stem cell graft. CDR3 nucleotides: TGTGCCAGCAGCCCAGAAGGACAGGTTAACTATGGCTACACCTTC. This gives the protein CASSPEGQVNYGYTF.